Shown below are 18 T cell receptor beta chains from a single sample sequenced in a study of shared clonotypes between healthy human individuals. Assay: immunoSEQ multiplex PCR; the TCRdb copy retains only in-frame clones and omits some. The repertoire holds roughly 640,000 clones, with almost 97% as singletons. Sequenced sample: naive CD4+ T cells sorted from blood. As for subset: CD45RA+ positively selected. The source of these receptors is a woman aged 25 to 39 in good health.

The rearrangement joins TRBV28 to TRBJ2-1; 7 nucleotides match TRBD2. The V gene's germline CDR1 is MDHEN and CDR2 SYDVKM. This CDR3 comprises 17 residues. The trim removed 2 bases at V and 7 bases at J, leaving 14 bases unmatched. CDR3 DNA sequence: TGTGCCAGCAGTTTACGTGGGACTATAAGCAGGGAGAATGAGCAGTTCTTC. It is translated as CASSLRGTISRENEQFF.

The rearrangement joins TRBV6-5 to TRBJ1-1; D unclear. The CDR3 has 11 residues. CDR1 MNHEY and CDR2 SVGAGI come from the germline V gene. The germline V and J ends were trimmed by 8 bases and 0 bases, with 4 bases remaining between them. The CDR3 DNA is TGTGCCAGCCACATGAACACTGAAGCTTTCTTT. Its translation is CASHMNTEAFF.

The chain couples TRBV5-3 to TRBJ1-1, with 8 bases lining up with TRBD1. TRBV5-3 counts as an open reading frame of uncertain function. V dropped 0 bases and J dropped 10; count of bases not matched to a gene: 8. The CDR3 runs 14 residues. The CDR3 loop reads CARSLAPSGQGAFF. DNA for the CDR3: TGTGCCAGAAGCTTGGCGCCCTCCGGACAGGGAGCTTTCTTT.

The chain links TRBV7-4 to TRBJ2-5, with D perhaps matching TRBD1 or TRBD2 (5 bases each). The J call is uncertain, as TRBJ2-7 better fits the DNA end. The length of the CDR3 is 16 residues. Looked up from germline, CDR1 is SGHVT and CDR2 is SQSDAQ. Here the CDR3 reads CASSKSGTPLFYEQYF. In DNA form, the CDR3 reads TGTGCCAGCAGCAAATCCGGGACGCCTCTTTTCTACGAGCAGTACTTC.

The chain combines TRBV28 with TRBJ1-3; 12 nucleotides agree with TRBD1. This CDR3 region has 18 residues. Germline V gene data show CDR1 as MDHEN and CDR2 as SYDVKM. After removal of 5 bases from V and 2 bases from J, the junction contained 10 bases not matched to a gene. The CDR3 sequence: CASSKLSWDRGPGNTIYF. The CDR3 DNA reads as TGTGCCAGCAGTAAACTAAGCTGGGACAGGGGGCCTGGAAACACCATATATTTT.

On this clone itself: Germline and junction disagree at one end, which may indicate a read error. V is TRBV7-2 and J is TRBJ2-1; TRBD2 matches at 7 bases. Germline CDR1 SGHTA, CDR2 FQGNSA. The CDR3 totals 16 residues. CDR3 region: CASSIAGLDLISEQFF. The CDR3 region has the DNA TGTGCCAGCAGCATAGCCGGACTAGACCTCATCTCCGAGCAGTTCTTC.

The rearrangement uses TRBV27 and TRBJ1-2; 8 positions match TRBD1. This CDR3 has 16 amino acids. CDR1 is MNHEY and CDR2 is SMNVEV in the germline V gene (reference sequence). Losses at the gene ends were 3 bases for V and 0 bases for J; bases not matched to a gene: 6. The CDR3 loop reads CASSFARGLTNYGYTF. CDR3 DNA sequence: TGTGCCAGCAGTTTTGCCAGGGGGCTTACTAACTATGGCTACACCTTC.

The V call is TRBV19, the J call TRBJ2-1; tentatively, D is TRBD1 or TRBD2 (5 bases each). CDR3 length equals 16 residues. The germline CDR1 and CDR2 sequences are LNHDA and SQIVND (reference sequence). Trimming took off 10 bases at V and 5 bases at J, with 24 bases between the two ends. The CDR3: CATSKGWGRPNNEQFF. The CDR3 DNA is TGTGCCACCAGTAAGGGGTGGGGGAGACCTAACAATGAGCAGTTCTTC.

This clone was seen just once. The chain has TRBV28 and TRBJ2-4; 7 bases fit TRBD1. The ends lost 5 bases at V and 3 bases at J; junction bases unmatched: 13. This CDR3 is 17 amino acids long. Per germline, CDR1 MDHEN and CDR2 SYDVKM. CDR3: CASSMIGTVDFKNIQYF. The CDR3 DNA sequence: TGTGCCAGCAGTATGATCGGGACAGTGGATTTCAAAAACATTCAGTACTTC.

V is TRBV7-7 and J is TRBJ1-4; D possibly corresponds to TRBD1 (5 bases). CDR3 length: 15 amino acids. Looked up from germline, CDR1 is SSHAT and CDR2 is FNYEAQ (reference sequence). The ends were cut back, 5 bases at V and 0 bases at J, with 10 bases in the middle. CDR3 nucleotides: TGTGCCAGCAGCACGACAGTTGCAACTAATGAAAAACTGTTTTTT. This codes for CASSTTVATNEKLFF. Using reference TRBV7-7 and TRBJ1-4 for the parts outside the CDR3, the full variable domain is GAGVSQSPRYKVTKRGQDVTLRCDPISSHATLYWYQQALGQGPEFLTYFNYEAQPDKSGLPSDRFSAERPEGSISTLTIQRTEQRDSAMYRCASSTTVATNEKLFFGSGTQLSVL.

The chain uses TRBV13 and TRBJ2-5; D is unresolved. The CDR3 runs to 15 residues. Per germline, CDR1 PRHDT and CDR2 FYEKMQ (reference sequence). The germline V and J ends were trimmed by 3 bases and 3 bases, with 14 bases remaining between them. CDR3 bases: TGTGCCAGCAGCTTTTGGGGAAGCGCCGAAGAGACCCAGTACTTC. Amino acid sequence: CASSFWGSAEETQYF.

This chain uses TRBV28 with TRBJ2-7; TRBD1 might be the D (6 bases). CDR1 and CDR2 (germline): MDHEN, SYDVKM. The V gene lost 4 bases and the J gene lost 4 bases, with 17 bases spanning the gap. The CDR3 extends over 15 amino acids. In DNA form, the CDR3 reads TGTGCCAGCAGTTCCTCATGGGACATTTCTTACGAGCAGTACTTC. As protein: CASSSSWDISYEQYF.

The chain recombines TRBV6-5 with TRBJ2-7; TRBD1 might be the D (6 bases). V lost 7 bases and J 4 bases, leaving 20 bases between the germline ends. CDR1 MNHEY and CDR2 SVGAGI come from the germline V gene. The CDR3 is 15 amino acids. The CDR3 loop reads CASTNPRRGRYEQYF. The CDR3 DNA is TGTGCCAGCACCAACCCGCGCAGGGGTAGGTACGAGCAGTACTTC.

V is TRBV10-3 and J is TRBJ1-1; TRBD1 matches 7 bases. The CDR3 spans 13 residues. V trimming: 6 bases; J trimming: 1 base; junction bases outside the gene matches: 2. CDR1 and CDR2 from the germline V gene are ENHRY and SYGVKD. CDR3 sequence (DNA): TGTGCCATCAGACGACAGGGGAACACTGAAGCTTTCTTT. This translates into CAIRRQGNTEAFF.

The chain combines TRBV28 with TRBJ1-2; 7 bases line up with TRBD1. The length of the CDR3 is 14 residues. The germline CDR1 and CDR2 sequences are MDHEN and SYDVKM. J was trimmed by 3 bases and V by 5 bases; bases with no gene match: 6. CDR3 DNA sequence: TGTGCCAGCAGTGTGCAGGGGGTTGACTATGGCTACACCTTC. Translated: CASSVQGVDYGYTF.

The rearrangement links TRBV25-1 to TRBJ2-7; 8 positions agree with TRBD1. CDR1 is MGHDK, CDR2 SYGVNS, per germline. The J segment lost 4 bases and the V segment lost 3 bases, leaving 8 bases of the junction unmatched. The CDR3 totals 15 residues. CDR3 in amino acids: CASSESGQGRYEQYF. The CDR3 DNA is TGTGCCAGCAGTGAGTCCGGACAGGGTAGATACGAGCAGTACTTC.

This chain's CDR3 is CASSLGFSSGDTDTQYF. The CDR3 bases are TGTGCCAGTAGTCTTGGGTTTTCTAGCGGAGACACAGATACGCAGTATTTT. This chain connects TRBV19 to TRBJ2-3, with TRBD2 matching over 7 bases. The CDR3 has 17 residues. Germline CDR1 is LNHDA and CDR2 is SQIVND (reference sequence). With 5 bases clipped from V and 2 bases from J, the junction kept 13 bases outside the gene matches.

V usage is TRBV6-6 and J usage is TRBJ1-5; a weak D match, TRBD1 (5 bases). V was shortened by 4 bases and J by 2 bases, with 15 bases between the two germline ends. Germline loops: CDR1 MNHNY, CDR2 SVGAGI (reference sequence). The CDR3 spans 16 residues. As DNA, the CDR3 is TGTGCCAGCAGTTCGCCCCTGAGGGACCGCAATCAGCCCCAGCATTTT. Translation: CASSSPLRDRNQPQHF.